This T cell receptor (beta chain) appears in the sequencing data of a study of blood T cell repertoires in COVID-19. About the study: In each case, the material was cDNA or gDNA derived from T cells, B-cell-depleted T cells, or PBMCs.

Original analysis: Reference gene primer amplification gave nucleated cell count estimates. The table came from immunoSEQ multiplex PCR; TCRdb's copy has only in-frame clones and leaves some out. The V and J calls and clone size come from that table; D and trimming were worked out from the DNA. The sample carries about 220,000 clones, about 80% recorded once. This CDR3 has 13 residues. Germline V gives CDR1 SEHNR, CDR2 FQNEAQ (reference sequence). The V end was cut by 2 bases, the J end by 4 bases, with 8 bases between. The sequenced sample consisted of peripheral blood. The sequence came from an older woman with acute or convalescent COVID-19. The rearrangement joins TRBV7-9 to TRBJ1-2, with D possibly TRBD1 on 5 matching bases. The chain's CDR3 is CASSLQGSYGYTF. CDR3 DNA: TGTGCCAGCAGCTTACAGGGAAGCTATGGCTACACCTTC.